This is a list of T cell receptor beta chains from one sample in a study of blood T cell repertoires in COVID-19. Using immunoSEQ multiplex PCR, the repertoire was profiled, and TCRdb retains in-frame clones only, with some absent. Altogether 150,000 or so clones are present, around 80% being singletons, with the ten largest covering roughly 15%. The sample was peripheral blood. The source is a human donor with acute or convalescent COVID-19. The donor label of this sample is uncertain. Both conserved end residues are trimmed from each CDR3. D genes are given only for firm matches.

v_gene,j_gene,d_gene,CDR3aa
TRBV18,TRBJ2-7,.,ASSPLESYEQY
TRBV29-1,TRBJ1-4,.,SVEDWGGNEKLF
TRBV27,TRBJ1-5,.,ASSFSGANQPQH
TRBV18,TRBJ2-5,TRBD2,ASSSAGRTQETQY
TRBV19,TRBJ2-1,.,ATRTRGYNEQF
TRBV5-6,TRBJ2-7,.,ASRVGDEQY
TRBV29-1,TRBJ2-7,TRBD1,SVGKGQGYEQY
TRBV7-6,TRBJ2-2,.,ASSPIPRNTGELF
TRBV6-1,TRBJ1-2,TRBD1,ASSEGRGTRTGNYGYT
TRBV30,TRBJ1-1,.,AWSRRTTEAF
TRBV13,TRBJ1-2,.,ASSSWGLTSLGYT
TRBV7-9,TRBJ2-3,TRBD1,ASSSLTRTGGETDTQY
TRBV7-2,TRBJ2-7,.,ASSLGASYEQY
TRBV4-3,TRBJ1-2,.,ASSQDLGGGNGYT
TRBV11-2,TRBJ2-3,.,ASRGSTDTQY
TRBV6-6,TRBJ1-5,.,AGGRSEDQPQH
TRBV5-6,TRBJ1-6,.,ASSLGTPKGAPLH
TRBV11-1,TRBJ2-2,.,ASTLIANTGELF
TRBV5-4,TRBJ1-2,.,ASSLVQGHYYGYT
TRBV2,TRBJ1-2,TRBD1,ASSAGQGYGYT
TRBV3-1/TRBV3-2,TRBJ2-3,.,ASSQGIGFTDTQY
TRBV7-2,TRBJ2-4,TRBD1,ASSPQGQVAKNIQY
TRBV7-6,TRBJ1-6,TRBD1,ASSSRDRNNSPLH
TRBV2,TRBJ1-4,TRBD1,ASSETRTGGRREKLF